The 31 T cell receptor beta chains given below trace back to one sample, sequenced in a study of cytomegalovirus exposure and HLA in healthy donors. 13 Jbeta primers and 60 Vbeta primers were used for the PCR. Assay: immunoSEQ multiplex PCR; the TCRdb copy retains only in-frame clones and omits some. The sample carries about 130,000 clones, 55% to 75% recorded once. Sequenced sample: PBMCs. The receptors come from a man aged 25-45 years in good health and CMV-seropositive.

The V gene is TRBV14, the J gene TRBJ2-5, with 8 bases aligning to TRBD2. CDR1 and CDR2 (germline): SGHDN, FVKESK. The CDR3 has 16 residues. Trimming cost V 2 bases and J 5 bases; bases outside gene matches: 10. The CDR3 here is CASSQNSREDWETQYF. The CDR3 bases are TGTGCCAGCAGCCAAAACTCGCGGGAGGATTGGGAGACCCAGTACTTC.

V is TRBV4-1 and J is TRBJ2-2; tentative D call: TRBD2 (6 bases). Germline V lookup: CDR1 MGHRA, CDR2 YSYEKL. V lost 1 base and J 13 bases, leaving 19 bases between the germline ends. This CDR3 contains 15 residues. The CDR3 coding sequence is TGCGCCAGCAGCCAAGGTCCGGGACTTGAGTGGGGGCTGTTTTTT. Encoded protein: CASSQGPGLEWGLFF.

This clone came up a few times. The V gene is TRBV6-1, the J gene TRBJ2-1; a weak D match, TRBD2 (5 bases). CDR3 size: 17 residues. The germline V gene encodes CDR1 MNHNS and CDR2 SASEGT. The germline V and J ends were trimmed by 3 bases and 6 bases, with 21 bases remaining between them. The CDR3 coding sequence is TGTGCCAGCAGTGATCGGCCTAGCAAGTTTTTCCCCAATGAGCAGTTCTTC. Amino acids: CASSDRPSKFFPNEQFF.

V is TRBV6-1 and J is TRBJ1-5; D is perhaps TRBD1 (6 bases). Deletions cut 1 base from V and 6 bases from J, with 19 bases between. Per germline, CDR1 MNHNS and CDR2 SASEGT. The CDR3 loop spans 17 amino acids. Written as DNA, the CDR3 is TGTGCCAGCAGTGAAGGCCTATTAAGGGGGTTCGGTCAGCCCCAGCATTTT. Residues: CASSEGLLRGFGQPQHF.

The chain is built from TRBV27 and TRBJ2-7, with 10 bases aligning to TRBD2. After removal of 5 bases from V and 5 bases from J, the junction contained 9 bases not matched to a gene. Germline lookup yields CDR1 MNHEY and CDR2 SMNVEV (reference sequence). This CDR3 is 15 amino acids long. The CDR3 nucleotides read TGTGCCAGCAGTCCCGTCCTAGCGGGAGCCCACGAGCAGTACTTC. It codes for CASSPVLAGAHEQYF.

This chain joins TRBV18 and TRBJ1-1; no clear D. Trimming stripped 8 bases from V and 3 bases from J, with 16 bases between. CDR1 is KGHSH, CDR2 LQKENI, per germline. The CDR3 length is 14 residues. The DNA for the CDR3 is TGTGCCAGCAGACGGGGATCTGGGCACACTGAAGCTTTCTTT. Protein product: CASRRGSGHTEAFF.

This clone has only a few counts. The V gene is TRBV5-4, the J gene TRBJ2-5; D gene ambiguous. The germline V gene has CDR1 SGHNT and CDR2 YYREEE (reference sequence). Trimming shortened V by 0 bases and J by 2 bases, and 5 bases separated the two germline ends. The CDR3 loop spans 13 amino acids. CDR3: CASSLGQQETQYF. CDR3 DNA sequence: TGTGCCAGCAGCTTGGGGCAGCAAGAGACCCAGTACTTC.

The genes are TRBV28 and TRBJ2-7, with TRBD1 matching 8 bases. Germline V gene data show CDR1 as MDHEN and CDR2 as SYDVKM. There are 15 residues in the CDR3. Trimming removed 6 bases from V and 0 bases from J; junction bases left unmatched: 7. The CDR3 spells CASRDSGQGSYEQYF. The CDR3 DNA follows: TGTGCCAGCAGGGATTCAGGACAGGGCTCCTACGAGCAGTACTTC.

With respect to this clone: Distinct nucleotide sequences in the sample also encode this CDR3. The chain links TRBV9 to TRBJ2-5, with 10 bases aligning to TRBD2. From germline, CDR1 is SGDLS and CDR2 YYNGEE. There are 16 residues in the CDR3. V trimming: 0 bases; J trimming: 5 bases; junction bases outside the gene matches: 7. The CDR3 DNA sequence: TGTGCCAGCAGCGTAGGTGCTAGCGGGAGTCTGGAGACCCAGTACTTC. This codes for CASSVGASGSLETQYF.

The chain links TRBV13 to TRBJ1-4; D unclear. V lost 6 bases to trimming and J lost 8 bases, with 10 bases between them. The CDR3 consists of 12 residues. Germline values: CDR1 PRHDT, CDR2 FYEKMQ (reference sequence). The CDR3 bases are TGTGCCAGCAGGTCGGGAGGGGAAAAACTGTTTTTT. This sequence encodes CASRSGGEKLFF.

This clone was seen a few times. The rearrangement links TRBV9 to TRBJ1-4, with D possibly TRBD1 on 5 matching bases. The V and J ends lost 0 bases and 5 bases respectively, with 8 bases between them. The germline gives CDR1 SGDLS, CDR2 YYNGEE. CDR3 length: 14 amino acids. CDR3 DNA sequence: TGTGCCAGCAGCGTAGACAGGTGGAATGAAAAACTGTTTTTT. It yields the protein CASSVDRWNEKLFF.

A few counts support this clone. The chain carries TRBV7-9 and TRBJ1-5, with no clear D. The CDR3 sequence is 14 residues long. V lost 4 bases and J 3 bases, leaving 10 bases between the germline ends. The V gene's germline CDR1 is SEHNR and CDR2 FQNEAQ (reference sequence). CDR3 nucleotides: TGTGCCAGCAGCTCCGCCCGGGACAATCAGCCCCAGCATTTT. Translating gives CASSSARDNQPQHF.

This clone was seen only a few times. The genes are TRBV4-1 and TRBJ2-2, with 7 bases matching TRBD1. Germline CDR1 is MGHRA and CDR2 is YSYEKL. The trim removed 3 bases at V and 3 bases at J, leaving 10 bases unmatched. This CDR3 is 17 amino acids long. The CDR3 reads CASSHFPTGLDTGELFF. The CDR3 DNA reads TGCGCCAGCAGCCACTTTCCGACAGGGTTGGACACCGGGGAGCTGTTTTTT.

The CDR3 coding sequence is TGTGCCAGTAGTATTCGGCCAGAGGGAGGCAATCAGCCCCAGCATTTT. Its translation: CASSIRPEGGNQPQHF. V usage is TRBV19 and J usage is TRBJ1-5; no definite D call. The CDR3 runs 16 residues. Deletions cut 3 bases from V and 2 bases from J, with 14 bases between. The germline V gene encodes CDR1 LNHDA and CDR2 SQIVND (reference sequence).

The CDR3 reads CASSPASLGQATEAFF. Written as DNA, the CDR3 is TGCGCCAGCAGCCCGGCTTCTCTTGGACAGGCCACTGAAGCTTTCTTT. The V call is TRBV5-1, the J call TRBJ1-1; TRBD1 aligns across 7 bases. There are 16 residues in the CDR3. CDR1 is SGHRS and CDR2 is YFSETQ in the germline V gene. The V segment lost 4 bases and the J segment 4 bases; nucleotides outside the gene matches: 13. The full variable domain, completed using reference TRBV5-1 and TRBJ1-1, is KAGVTQTPRYLIKTRGQQVTLSCSPISGHRSVSWYQQTPGQGLQFLFEYFSETQRNKGNFPGRFSGRQFSNSRSEMNVSTLELGDSALYLCASSPASLGQATEAFFGQGTRLTVV.

The V gene is TRBV27, the J gene TRBJ1-1, with 7 bases fitting TRBD1. With 5 bases clipped from V and 1 base from J, the junction kept 10 bases outside the gene matches. Germline V gene lookup returns CDR1 MNHEY and CDR2 SMNVEV (reference sequence). The CDR3 sequence is 16 residues long. CDR3 coding DNA: TGTGCCAGCAGTCCCTCAAGGACAGGATCGAACACTGAAGCTTTCTTT. Translating it yields CASSPSRTGSNTEAFF.

V is TRBV11-2 and J is TRBJ2-1; 7 bases map to TRBD2. The CDR3 runs 16 residues. From germline, CDR1 is SGHAT and CDR2 FQNNGV. V lost 3 bases, J lost 0 bases, and 5 bases stayed unmatched. CDR3 region: CASSLASGSSYNEQFF. Written as DNA, the CDR3 is TGTGCCAGCAGCTTGGCTAGCGGAAGCTCCTACAATGAGCAGTTCTTC.

This chain uses TRBV5-1 with TRBJ2-1; 10 nucleotides agree with TRBD2. Trimming cost V 3 bases and J 5 bases; bases outside gene matches: 20. The CDR3 consists of 20 residues. CDR1 is SGHRS, CDR2 YFSETQ, per germline. For the CDR3, the DNA is TGCGCCAGCAGCTGGCCCACGACCTACGGAGCGGGAGGGCCGGACAATGAGCAGTTCTTC. It yields the protein CASSWPTTYGAGGPDNEQFF. Combining the CDR3 with reference TRBV5-1 and TRBJ2-1 gives the whole variable domain KAGVTQTPRYLIKTRGQQVTLSCSPISGHRSVSWYQQTPGQGLQFLFEYFSETQRNKGNFPGRFSGRQFSNSRSEMNVSTLELGDSALYLCASSWPTTYGAGGPDNEQFFGPGTRLTVL.

The chain is built from TRBV5-1 and TRBJ2-7; D uncertain. The V end lost 0 bases, the J end lost 0 bases, and 7 bases lay between the germline ends. The CDR3 runs 14 residues. Germline V gene data show CDR1 as SGHRS and CDR2 as YFSETQ. Written as DNA, the CDR3 is TGCGCCAGCAGCTTGGGGCAGAACTCCTACGAGCAGTACTTC. Translated, it gives CASSLGQNSYEQYF.

This clone showed up just once. The chain joins TRBV11-2 to TRBJ2-1; 11 bases align to TRBD1. V trimming: 5 bases; J trimming: 7 bases; junction bases outside the gene matches: 10. This CDR3 is 16 amino acids long. Germline lookup yields CDR1 SGHAT and CDR2 FQNNGV. CDR3 region: CASSDLSGTGGNEQFF. The DNA for the CDR3 is TGTGCCAGCAGCGACCTTTCCGGGACAGGGGGGAATGAGCAGTTCTTC. Looking up the rest from reference TRBV11-2 and TRBJ2-1 gives the full variable domain: EAGVAQSPRYKIIEKRQSVAFWCNPISGHATLYWYQQILGQGPKLLIQFQNNGVVDDSQLPKDRFSAERLKGVDSTLKIQPAKLEDSAVYLCASSDLSGTGGNEQFFGPGTRLTVL.

This rearrangement joins TRBV28 to TRBJ1-3, with a tentative D call TRBD1 (6 bases). Germline values: CDR1 MDHEN, CDR2 SYDVKM. V lost 4 bases and J lost 4, with 14 bases in between. CDR3 length: 15 amino acids. Written as DNA, the CDR3 is TGTGCCAGCAGTTCCACAACAGGGTTGGGAAACACCATATATTTT. Translating gives CASSSTTGLGNTIYF.

V gene TRBV4-3 combines with J gene TRBJ2-3, with 8 positions matching TRBD2. Germline CDR1 and CDR2: LGHNA and YSLEER. CDR3 size: 18 residues. V was clipped by 1 base and J by 4 bases; unmatched bases: 13. CDR3 region: CASSQVLIGAGGPDTQYF. The CDR3, as DNA: TGCGCCAGCAGCCAAGTCCTGATCGGGGCGGGAGGTCCAGATACGCAGTATTTT.

The V and J genes are TRBV4-1 and TRBJ2-5, with D perhaps TRBD2 (6 bases). The J call may not be correct, given that the DNA end is closer to TRBJ2-7. CDR3 length: 14 residues. The germline CDR1 and CDR2 sequences are MGHRA and YSYEKL. For the CDR3, the DNA is TGCGCCAGCCCCGATCCTAGCGAGACCTACGAGCAGTACTTC. Translating gives CASPDPSETYEQYF.

The V gene is TRBV15, the J gene TRBJ1-5; D is uncertain. Trimming removed 0 bases from V and 1 base from J, with 10 bases in between. CDR3 length: 16 residues. The germline V gene has CDR1 LNHNV and CDR2 YYDKDF (reference sequence). The CDR3 DNA is TGTGCCACCAGCAGAGATCTGGGAGCGAGCAATCAGCCCCAGCATTTT. Translated: CATSRDLGASNQPQHF.

The chain recombines TRBV7-3 with TRBJ2-3, with D possibly TRBD2 on 6 matching bases. Looked up from germline, CDR1 is SGHTA and CDR2 is FQGTGA. This CDR3 is 17 amino acids long. V lost 1 base, J lost 1 base, and 15 bases lay in between. Here the CDR3 reads CASSLMNRDSGTDTQYF. The CDR3 bases are TGTGCCAGCAGCTTAATGAACCGGGACTCAGGCACAGATACGCAGTATTTT.

In nucleotides, the CDR3 is TGCGCCAGCAGTGGAGGGAATGCCCAAGAGACCCAGTACTTC. This sequence encodes CASSGGNAQETQYF. The V gene is TRBV5-1, the J gene TRBJ2-5; weak D call: TRBD2 (6 bases). Germline V gives CDR1 SGHRS, CDR2 YFSETQ. This CDR3 region has 14 residues. Trimming removed 5 bases at V and 1 base at J, with 12 bases between.

The gene calls are TRBV9 and TRBJ2-7; TRBD2 aligns across 9 bases. This CDR3 has 15 amino acids. The junction had 4 bases not matched to a gene; V was cut back by 0 bases and J by 3 bases. Looked up from germline, CDR1 is SGDLS and CDR2 is YYNGEE. The DNA of the CDR3 is TGTGCCAGCAGCGTAGCAGGGACTAGCTTCTACGAGCAGTACTTC. Translation: CASSVAGTSFYEQYF.

The chain uses TRBV28 and TRBJ2-5, with TRBD2 identical over 7 bases. The CDR3 extends over 16 amino acids. CDR1 MDHEN and CDR2 SYDVKM come from the germline V gene. The V gene end was trimmed by 3 bases and the J gene end by 5 bases; junction bases not matched to a gene: 12. Written as DNA, the CDR3 is TGTGCCAGCAGTTTCGGCGGGGGATCTTGGATGGAGACCCAGTACTTC. Residues: CASSFGGGSWMETQYF.

This chain uses TRBV28 with TRBJ2-7; 8 bases line up with TRBD1. With V trimmed by 8 bases and J by 7 bases, 16 bases remained unmatched. This CDR3 spans 15 amino acids. Germline values: CDR1 MDHEN, CDR2 SYDVKM. The CDR3 spells CASDTARTGRQEQYF. CDR3 nucleotides: TGTGCCAGCGACACGGCTCGGACAGGGAGACAGGAGCAGTACTTC.

V is TRBV2 and J is TRBJ1-5; tentatively, D is TRBD1 (5 bases). The CDR3 runs to 14 residues. Germline CDR1 SNHLY, CDR2 FYNNEI. V was cut by 3 bases and J by 5 bases, with 11 bases left in between. CDR3 residues: CASSDSQEYQPQHF. The CDR3 coding sequence is TGTGCCAGCAGTGACTCACAGGAATATCAGCCCCAGCATTTT.

This chain uses TRBV21-1 with TRBJ2-1; TRBD1 was called by the table and not checked on the DNA. TRBV21-1 is a pseudogene. CDR3 length: 16 residues. The CDR3 DNA sequence: TGTGCCAGCAGCAACTGGACAGGGATAATCTACAATGAGCAGTTCTTC. This translates into CASSNWTGIIYNEQFF.